Sequencing of this T cell receptor (beta chain) was carried out in a study of regulatory and conventional T cells in RAG deficiency. Overall study results and limits: RAG-deficient patients showed markedly lower Shannon entropy and higher Simpson indices than control T-cell subsets.

Libraries were prepared by immunoSEQ multiplex PCR; TCRdb keeps only in-frame clonotypes and omits some of them. The repertoire holds about 28,000 clones, with around 90% as singletons. To note about this clone: The target antigen is unknown.

Trimming pared 0 bases from V and 7 bases from J, leaving 13 bases between. Germline CDR1 reads SGHRS; CDR2 reads YFSETQ. The CDR3 loop spans 14 amino acids. Genomic DNA came from blood regulatory T cells gated CD4+ CD25-high CD127-low. This sample also belongs to another study, concerning regulatory T cells. This second study notes: The primer mix had 52 TRBV and 13 TRBJ primers. Patient repertoires had restricted TRB V-J pairs and skewed V and J usage, most in Tregs.

Sequenced: Tregs sorted from blood. V gene TRBV5-1 combines with J gene TRBJ1-2; no definite D call. The receptor's source is a human donor in good health. DNA of the CDR3: TGCGCCAGCAGCTTGGAAGGCAATTTAAGTGGCTACACCTTC. Translation gives CASSLEGNLSGYTF.